A single TCR beta chain is shown here with its context. Its antigen remains unidentified. Relative to the germline gene, one junction end is altered; a read error may explain this. Per germline, CDR1 LGHNA and CDR2 YNFKEQ. CDR3 length equals 19 residues. The data were taken from a study of tumor and adjacent non-tumor tissue in lung cancer. Study-level background: Aged 31 to 76 years, patients included fewer than 11 men and five or six women with stage I to III disease. Study conclusions and caveats: Top 100 clones took a larger repertoire share in normal lung.

No cell sorting was done before RNA was extracted from the tissue. Chemotherapy-naive patients with new lung cancer underwent thoracic surgery in China, August–late 2014. Three rounds of nested PCR, following a modified ARM-PCR protocol, produced the TCRbeta library. Via MiXCR, TCRdb re-called the multiplex PCR reads, giving one row per CDR3 protein. The sample has 75,000 to 95,000 distinct CDR3 sequences, about 70% seen once; the top ten hold about 17%. The specimen sequenced was lung tumor tissue. The sequence was collected from a man aged 55 to 70 with non-small cell lung cancer. The genes are TRBV4-2 and TRBJ2-4, with 7 bases identical to TRBD2. The CDR3 here is CASSQVQASGSLAKNNQYF. CDR3 sequence (DNA): TGTGCCAGCAGCCAAGTGCAGGCTAGCGGATCGTTGGCCAAAAACAATCAGTACTTC.